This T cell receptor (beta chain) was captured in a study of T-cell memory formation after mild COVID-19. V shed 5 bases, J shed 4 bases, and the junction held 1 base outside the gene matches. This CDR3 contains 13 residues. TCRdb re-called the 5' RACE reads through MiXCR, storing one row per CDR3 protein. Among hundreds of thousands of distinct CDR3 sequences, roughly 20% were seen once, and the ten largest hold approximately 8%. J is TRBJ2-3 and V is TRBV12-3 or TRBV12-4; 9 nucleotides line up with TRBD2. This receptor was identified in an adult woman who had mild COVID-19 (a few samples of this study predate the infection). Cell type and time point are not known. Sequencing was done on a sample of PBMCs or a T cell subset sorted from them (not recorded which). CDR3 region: CASSRLAADTQYF. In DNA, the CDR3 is TGTGCCAGCAGTCGACTAGCGGCAGATACGCAGTATTTT.